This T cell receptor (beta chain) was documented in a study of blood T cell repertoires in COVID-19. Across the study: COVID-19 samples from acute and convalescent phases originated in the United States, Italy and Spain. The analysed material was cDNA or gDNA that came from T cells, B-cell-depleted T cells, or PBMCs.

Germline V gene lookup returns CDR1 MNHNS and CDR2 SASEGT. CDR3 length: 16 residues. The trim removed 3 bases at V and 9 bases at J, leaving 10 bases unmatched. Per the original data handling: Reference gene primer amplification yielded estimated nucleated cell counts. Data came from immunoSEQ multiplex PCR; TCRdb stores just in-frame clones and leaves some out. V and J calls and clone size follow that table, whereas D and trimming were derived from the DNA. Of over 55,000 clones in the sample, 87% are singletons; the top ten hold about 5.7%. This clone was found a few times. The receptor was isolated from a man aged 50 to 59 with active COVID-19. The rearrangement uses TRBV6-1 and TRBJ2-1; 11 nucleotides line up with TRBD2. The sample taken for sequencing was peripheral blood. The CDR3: CASSEMVAGGRSEQFF. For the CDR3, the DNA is TGTGCCAGCAGTGAGATGGTAGCGGGAGGGCGGAGTGAGCAGTTCTTC.